This T cell receptor (beta chain) came from a study of T cell repertoires in cytomegalovirus infection. Study context: Based on public TCR beta signatures, there were indications of CMV infection and of a matching HLA type.

TCRdb independently ran MiXCR on the reads; one entry per CDR3 protein. The repertoire holds some 250,000 distinct CDR3 sequences, with 8% to 9.5% as singletons. Germline V gene lookup returns CDR1 SGHTA and CDR2 FQGNSA. This CDR3 region has 14 residues. Trimming left V 1 base short and J 11 bases short, with 17 bases between. This clonotype was recorded many times. Sequences were obtained from PBMCs. The clonotype comes from a human donor in good health (CMV status not recorded). Some clones in this sample may be carry-over from other donors' samples. V is TRBV7-2 and J is TRBJ1-1; D perhaps matches TRBD1 (6 bases). CDR3 DNA: TGTGCCAGCAGCTTAGAGATCTTTGGACAGATGGCTTTCTTT. It specifies CASSLEIFGQMAFF. The entire variable domain, with the rest obtained from reference TRBV7-2 and TRBJ1-1, is as follows: GAGVSQSPSNKVTEKGKDVELRCDPISGHTALYWYRQSLGQGLEFLIYFQGNSAPDKSGLPSDRFSAERTGGSVSTLTIQRTQQEDSAVYLCASSLEIFGQMAFFGQGTRLTVV.